The TCR beta chain described here comes from a study of cytomegalovirus exposure and HLA in healthy donors. The wider study: An early data release held tens of millions of unique TCRs from HLA-typed donors.

This clone was counted only a few times. PCR amplification relied on 60 Vbeta primers (plus 13 Jbeta primers). Original analysis: Among the unique TCR beta chains that a later analysis counted, about 81 million in all, about 11 million were shared. The repertoire was sequenced with immunoSEQ multiplex PCR; TCRdb's copy has only in-frame clones and lacks some. V and J calls plus clone size are reproduced from that table; the DNA served to infer D and trimming. The sample yields some 150,000 clones, roughly 74% seen once. Unmatched junction bases numbered 9, after V lost 6 bases and J lost 3 bases. The CDR3 covers 16 residues. CDR1 and CDR2 from the germline V gene are SGHAT and FQNNGV.

Sequenced material: PBMCs. The J gene is TRBJ1-5, the V gene TRBV11-2; TRBD1 matches 9 bases. This receptor was obtained from a man aged 18 to 29 in good health and CMV-seronegative. The CDR3 nucleotides are TGTGCCAGCAGGGGGGACAGGGAACTTCTCAATCAGCCCCAGCATTTT. Translation gives CASRGDRELLNQPQHF.